Sequencing of this TCR beta chain was carried out in a study of OX40 agonist ivuxolimab in advanced cancers. In the study overall: Ivuxolimab, which targeted the costimulatory receptor OX40 (CD134), was an agonistic, fully human IgG2 monoclonal antibody. Intravenous ivuxolimab was administered to patients every 2 weeks at six dose levels: 0.01, 0.1, 0.3, 1.5, 3 and 10 mg/kg. Of the 50 to 55 patients in dose escalation, 19 had hepatocellular carcinoma, some 15 had melanoma, 9 had renal cell carcinoma and 9 had head and neck cancer. A male proportion of about 79% and a mean age of 60 years, ranging from roughly 20 to 80, were recorded for the dose-escalation cohort. Prior anti-PD-1, anti-PD-L1 or anti-CTLA-4 therapy was permitted, and 40% of dose-escalation patients had received checkpoint inhibitors. Partial responses occurred in three dose-escalation patients, of whom one had hepatocellular carcinoma and two had cutaneous melanoma. Peripheral TCRbeta sequencing aimed to test whether ivuxolimab altered TCR sequence diversity and caused clonal T-cell expansion. The paper reports the monotherapy dose-escalation portion (N of about 47 patients) of the phase I ivuxolimab trial. The investigation overall reported the following: After ivuxolimab, more expanded clones were found on average in CD8+ T cells than in CD4+ T cells. Which antigens the clonally expanded peripheral T cells were specific for was not determined. In the 0.1-3.0 mg/kg groups, partial responders were among the patients with the lowest normalized peripheral clonal expansion, particularly in CD8+ T cells. Low levels of normalized T-cell clonal expansion were also seen in some patients who did not respond. Clonal expansion of both CD4+ and CD8+ blood T cells was observed from baseline to week 6 at doses 0.1 to 3.0 mg/kg.

According to the germline V gene (reference sequence), CDR1 reads SGHNT and CDR2 reads YYREEE. Taken from cysteine to phenylalanine, the CDR3 has 16 residues. Only CDR3 DNA remains: 48 bases, in frame from the first base. V is shortened by 2 bases, J by 3 bases, and the region joining them spans 14 bases. Genomic DNA was isolated from the sorted cells so that the TCRbeta CDR3 region could be sequenced. TCRbeta CDR3 regions were sequenced using the immunoSEQ Assay. This is the immuneACCESS table as TCRdb keeps it, with only in-frame sequences that have V and J called. A part of the clones is gone; compared with another copy, unresolved V genes explain less than half, and the rest is unexplained. The sample records 79,000 or so clones, around 90% of which are singletons. Together, the top ten hold 1.6% of the sample. Patients with a history of autoimmune disease or receiving systemic immunosuppression were excluded from the trial. Peripheral blood for TCR sequencing was collected from all dose cohorts at baseline, on cycle 4 day 1, and on cycle 7 day 1. The samples were drawn from a first-in-human, open-label, multicenter phase I dose-escalation trial of ivuxolimab. Adults with locally advanced or metastatic head and neck squamous cell, hepatocellular, melanoma or renal cell carcinoma were enrolled in the trial. Before TCR sequencing, CD4+ T cells and CD8+ T cells were sorted from peripheral blood as separate populations.

Points on this clone: Its binding antigen is unknown. Nothing much larger sits one base from this clone, and base qualities are not available.

Sequencing used CD4+ or CD8+ T cells sorted from blood, obtained in a trial of the OX40 agonist ivuxolimab. The chain is assembled from TRBV5-4 and TRBJ2-2; no D gene can be assigned with confidence. This clonotype was obtained from an adult with an advanced solid tumor such as melanoma, head and neck, liver or kidney cancer. The DNA sequence reads TGTGCCAGCAGCTTAAGGGCAGCCTCATACACCGGGGAGCTGTTTTTT. It specifies CASSLRAASYTGELFF. This CDR3, with the reference TRBV5-4 and TRBJ2-2 proteins standing in past its ends, gives the full variable domain ETGVTQSPTHLIKTRGQQVTLRCSSQSGHNTVSWYQQALGQGPQFIFQYYREEENGRGNFPPRFSGLQFPNYSSELNVNALELDDSALYLCASSLRAASYTGELFFGEGSRLTVL.